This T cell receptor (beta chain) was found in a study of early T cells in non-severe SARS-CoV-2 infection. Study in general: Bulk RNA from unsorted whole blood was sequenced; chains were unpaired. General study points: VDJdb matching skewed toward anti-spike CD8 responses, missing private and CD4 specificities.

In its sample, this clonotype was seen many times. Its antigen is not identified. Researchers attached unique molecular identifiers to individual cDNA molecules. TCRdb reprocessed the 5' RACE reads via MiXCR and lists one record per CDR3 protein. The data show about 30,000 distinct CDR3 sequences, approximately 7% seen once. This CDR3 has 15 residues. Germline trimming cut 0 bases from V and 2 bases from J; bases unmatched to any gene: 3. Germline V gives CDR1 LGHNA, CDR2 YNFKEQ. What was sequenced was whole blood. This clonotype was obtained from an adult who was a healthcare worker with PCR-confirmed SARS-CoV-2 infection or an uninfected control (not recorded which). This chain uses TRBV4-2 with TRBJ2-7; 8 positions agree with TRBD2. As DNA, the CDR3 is TGTGCCAGCAGCCAAGAGACTAGCGTACCCTACGAGCAGTACTTC. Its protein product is CASSQETSVPYEQYF.